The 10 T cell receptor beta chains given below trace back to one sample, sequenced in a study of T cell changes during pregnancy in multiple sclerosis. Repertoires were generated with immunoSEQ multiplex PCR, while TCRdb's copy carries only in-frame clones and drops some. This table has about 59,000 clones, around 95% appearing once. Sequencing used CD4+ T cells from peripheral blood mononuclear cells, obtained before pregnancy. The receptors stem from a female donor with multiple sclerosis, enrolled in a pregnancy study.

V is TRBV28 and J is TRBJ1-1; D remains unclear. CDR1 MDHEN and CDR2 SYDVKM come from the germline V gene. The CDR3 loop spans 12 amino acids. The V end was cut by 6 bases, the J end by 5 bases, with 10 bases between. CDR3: CASRGGRTEAFF. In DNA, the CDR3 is TGTGCCAGCAGGGGAGGGCGAACTGAAGCTTTCTTT.

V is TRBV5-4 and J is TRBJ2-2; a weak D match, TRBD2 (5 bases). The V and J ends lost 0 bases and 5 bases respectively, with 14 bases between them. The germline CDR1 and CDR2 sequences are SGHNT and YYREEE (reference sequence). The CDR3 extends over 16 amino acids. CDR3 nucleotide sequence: TGTGCCAGCAGCTTGGCCGGCGGGTTAGTGACCGGGGAGCTGTTTTTT. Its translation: CASSLAGGLVTGELFF.

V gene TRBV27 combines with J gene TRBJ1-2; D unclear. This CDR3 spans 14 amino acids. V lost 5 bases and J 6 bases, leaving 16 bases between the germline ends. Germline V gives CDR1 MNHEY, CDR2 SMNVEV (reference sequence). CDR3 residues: CASSPRPSGDGYTF. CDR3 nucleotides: TGTGCCAGCAGTCCGCGACCCTCCGGGGATGGCTACACCTTC.

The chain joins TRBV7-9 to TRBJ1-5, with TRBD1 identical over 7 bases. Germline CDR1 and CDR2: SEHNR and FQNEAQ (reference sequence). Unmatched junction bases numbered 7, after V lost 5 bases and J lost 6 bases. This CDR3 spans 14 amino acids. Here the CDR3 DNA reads TGTGCCAGCAGCCAAGGGGGCTTAAGTCAGCCCCAGCATTTT. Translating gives CASSQGGLSQPQHF.

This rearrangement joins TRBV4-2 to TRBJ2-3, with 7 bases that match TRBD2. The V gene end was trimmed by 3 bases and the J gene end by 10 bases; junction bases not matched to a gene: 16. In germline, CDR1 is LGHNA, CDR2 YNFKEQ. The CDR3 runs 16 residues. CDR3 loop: CASSQEPGLPSGAQYF. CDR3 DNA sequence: TGTGCCAGCAGCCAGGAACCGGGACTACCCTCTGGTGCGCAGTATTTT.

CDR3 nucleotide sequence: TGTGCCAGCAGTACCACTAGCGGGCTGGGCTACAATGAGCAGTTCTTC. Translating it yields CASSTTSGLGYNEQFF. The chain joins TRBV28 to TRBJ2-1, with TRBD2 matching 9 bases. With V trimmed by 5 bases and J by 3 bases, 8 bases remained unmatched. The CDR3 has 16 residues. CDR1 and CDR2 from the germline V gene are MDHEN and SYDVKM.

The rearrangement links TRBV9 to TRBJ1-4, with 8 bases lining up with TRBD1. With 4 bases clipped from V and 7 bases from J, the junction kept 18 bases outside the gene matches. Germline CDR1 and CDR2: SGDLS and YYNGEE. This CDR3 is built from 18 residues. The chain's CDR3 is CASSFNPGQDPRGEKLFF. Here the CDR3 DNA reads TGTGCCAGCAGCTTCAATCCGGGACAGGACCCTCGGGGTGAAAAACTGTTTTTT. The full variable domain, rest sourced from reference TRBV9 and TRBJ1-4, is DSGVTQTPKHLITATGQRVTLRCSPRSGDLSVYWYQQSLDQGLQFLIQYYNGEERAKGNILERFSAQQFPDLHSELNLSSLELGDSALYFCASSFNPGQDPRGEKLFFGSGTQLSVL.

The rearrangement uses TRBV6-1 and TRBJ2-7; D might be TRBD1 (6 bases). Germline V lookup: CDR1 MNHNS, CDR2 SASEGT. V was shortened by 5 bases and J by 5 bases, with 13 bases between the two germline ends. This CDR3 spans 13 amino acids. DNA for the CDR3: TGTGCCAGCAGTAGACAGGTCCAAGACGAGCAGTACTTC. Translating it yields CASSRQVQDEQYF.

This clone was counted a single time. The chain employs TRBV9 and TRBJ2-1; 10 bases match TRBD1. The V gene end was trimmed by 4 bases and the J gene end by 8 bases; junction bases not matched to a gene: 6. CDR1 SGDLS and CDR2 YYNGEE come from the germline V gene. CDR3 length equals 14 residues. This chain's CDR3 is CASSLRQGAYEQFF. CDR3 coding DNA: TGTGCCAGCAGCTTGCGACAGGGGGCCTATGAGCAGTTCTTC.

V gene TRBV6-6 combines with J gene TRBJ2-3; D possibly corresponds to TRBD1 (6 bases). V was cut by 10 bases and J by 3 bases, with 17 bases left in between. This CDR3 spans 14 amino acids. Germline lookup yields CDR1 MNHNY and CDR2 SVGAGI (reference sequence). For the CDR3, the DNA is TGTGCCATACACCAGGGGACCCTGACAGATACGCAGTATTTT. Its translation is CAIHQGTLTDTQYF.